This record concerns one T cell receptor (beta chain) sequence. No antigen is known for it. No much larger clone is present one base from it, and per-base qualities are unavailable. CDR1 and CDR2 are drawn from the germline V gene: LGHNA, YSLEER. The CDR3 contains 18 residues, cysteine and phenylalanine counted. This entry keeps only the CDR3 DNA: 54 bases, framed from base 1. V loses 3 bases, J loses 0 bases, and the germline ends lie 21 bases apart. The cohort comprised 550 to 700 healthy bone marrow donors. Cohort members were all nominally healthy when sampled, although unrecorded immune exposures were likely present. The donor was CMV seronegative and belonged to the group of over 350 seronegative cohort members. A peripheral blood sample was collected from each donor, and TCR beta sequencing was performed on peripheral blood mononuclear cells. The Qiagen DNeasy Blood Extraction Kit was used to extract genomic DNA from the blood cell samples.

Libraries were made using the immunoSEQ multiplex PCR assay. For the multiplex PCR, a mixture combining 60 forward primers for TCR Vbeta segments and 13 reverse primers for TCR Jbeta segments was used. Amplification of the CDR3 region of rearranged TCR beta genes was performed with a multiplex PCR assay on genomic DNA. The Illumina HiSeq System was used to sequence the amplified TCR beta libraries as 87-base-pair reads. In the original analysis: A later analysis counted around 72 million unique TCR beta chains across the 650 to 700 repertoires, and around 12 million of these chains were shared by at least two donors. A nearest-neighbor algorithm error-corrected the raw reads and collapsed the reads into unique sequences, merging closely related sequences to remove PCR and sequencing errors. Alignment of CDR3 sequences to IMGT reference sequences was used to assign V, D and J gene segments. For a sequence to be retained, at least a six-nucleotide match to both a V gene segment and a J gene segment was required. Rearrangements were called productive when the CDR3 lacked stop codons and stayed in frame with V and J; all others were non-productive. Following IMGT convention, CDR3 was defined as the stretch from the second conserved V-encoded cysteine to the conserved J-encoded phenylalanine. The earlier analysis of 587 of the donors excluded sequences that lacked an unambiguous match to a single V gene segment. An earlier analysis of over 450 of the donors classified V segments as functional when productive rearrangements were above 56.7% and as segregating when the standard deviation between donors was above 5%. A statistical classification framework was built for diagnosing cytomegalovirus status from the catalog of TCR beta chain sequences. V and J gene assignment, in a later analysis, came from comparing TCR nucleotide sequences with IMGT/GENE-DB human TR gene sequences. In a later analysis, CDR3 sequences and most-parsimonious VDJ recombination scenarios were assigned using the TCRdist pipeline. In a later analysis, each TCR beta chain was defined by its CDR3 amino acid sequence together with its V-gene family, and reads without a unique V-gene family were excluded. As a way to deal with suspected cross-contamination and a sequencing artifact, a later analysis dropped hundreds of nucleotide sequences that were highly shared and had low generation probability. For each public chain, a later analysis derived a clonal expansion index from normalized ranks of inferred template counts within each repertoire. Generation probabilities in a later analysis came from a VDJ recombination model fitted to out-of-frame rearrangements, and those results were checked against IGoR. A later analysis scored TCR-TCR, TCR-HLA and TCR-CMV co-occurrence with hypergeometric tests, applying a repertoire-size bias correction to TCR pairs. False discovery rates were estimated in a later analysis by permuting HLA or CMV assignments 20 times. In a later analysis, co-occurring TCRs were grouped with DBSCAN, and TCRdist sequence similarity was added when clustering was performed within HLA-allele-positive subsets. Co-occurrence clustering excluded repertoires with fewer than 30,000 or more than 120,000 public chains, plus five with anomalous nucleotide sharing. Entries here come from immuneACCESS through TCRdb and include only in-frame sequences with V and J called. Some clones fail to appear in such tables; in the studies checked, an unresolved V gene covers under half of the shortfall, and the cause of the remainder is unknown. That table supplies the V and J calls and clone size; D and trimming were determined from the DNA. The sample records over 95,000 clones, about three quarters of which are singletons. The biggest ten clones account for roughly 2.5% of the sample.

The sample is drawn from a study of cytomegalovirus exposure and HLA in healthy donors (dated by TCRdb to the late 2010s). For context, the study as a whole: An earlier analysis of several hundred of the donors reported 276 Gb of sequence data and about 120 million unique TCR beta sequences obtained from about 180 million T cells. Genome-wide SNP genotypes for about 65% of the 666 donors were used in a later genetic analysis, which treated that subset as a discovery cohort. Alongside the repertoire data, information on donor age, sex, ethnicity and CMV serostatus was compiled. Rather than drawing on any new phenotypic data, the later analysis identified candidate immune exposures from TCR beta sequences and the way those sequences occurred across donors. Every discovery cohort repertoire had been produced on one sequencing platform. Among some 400 genotyped donors of the cohort, an average of around 220,000 unique TCR beta nucleotide sequences was sequenced per donor, of which 15% to 20% were non-productive. In addition to the first cohort of 666 subjects, a separate validation cohort of approximately 130 different subjects was used. About 280 gigabases of sequencing data and about 92 million unique TCR sequences made up an early release that covered 500 to 650 HLA-typed donors. Because of strong linkage in the cohort, five DR-DQ haplotypes were treated as single units for association and clustering. The number of donors typed differed by locus, with roughly 629-640 for A, B, C, DRB1 and DQB1, over 500 for DQA1, approximately 570 for DPA1, and around 430 for DPB1. An earlier analysis of 587 of the donors used high-throughput TCR beta sequencing to judge whether each TCR beta V gene segment behaved as functional or pseudogenic. Using immunosequencing, the study profiled T cell repertoires from around 680 subjects and related those repertoires to cytomegalovirus serostatus. The study was designed to test whether signatures of past pathogen exposure could be identified by cataloging public T cell receptors. To study patterns of TCR occurrence, a later analysis re-analyzed previously published TCR beta repertoires from 600 to 750 donors and added high-resolution HLA genotyping. To predict cytomegalovirus infection status, the study combined high-throughput TCR immunosequencing, statistical association of individual TCRs with disease status, and machine learning. HLA typing covered class I and class II loci at four-digit resolution. Among the roughly 400 genotyped donors, around 79% belonged to the genetic ancestry cluster associated with self-reported Caucasian donors.

Broader findings and caveats from the paper: HLA typing was unavailable for some donors at each locus, so association tests used only the typed subset. Because counts were too low, roughly 18 rarely observed V segments, including chromosome 9 orphons, were left out of the earlier analysis of roughly 600 of the donors. Cytomegalovirus status was reported to be diagnosed by the classifier with high specificity and sensitivity in both the original and validation cohorts. Three of the identified cytomegalovirus-associated TCR beta chains were confirmed in vitro to be specific for cytomegalovirus antigens. The only immune exposure information available for the cohort was CMV serostatus. In a later analysis, HLA-associated TCR beta chains were found to be more clonally expanded and to have lower generation probabilities than equally common non-associated chains. A later analysis associated 15,000 to 20,000 TCR beta sequences with specific HLA alleles at a false discovery rate of 0.05. The study listed approximately 160 TCR beta chains as associated with cytomegalovirus. Strong co-occurrence of HLA alleles, especially DR and DQ, made assigning TCR associations to individual alleles difficult. Roughly uniform sequencing depth across donors was assumed in presence/absence analyses, although this assumption may not hold. An earlier analysis of approximately 530 of the donors showed that most TCR beta V segments appeared in productive rearrangements either about 90% or about 30% of the time, which broadly matched IMGT annotations. V-gene and J-gene trimming of TCR beta chains was associated with a missense DCLRE1C variant in a later genetic analysis, and the association was replicated in an independent cohort. Most TCR sequences were observed very rarely across donors, whereas some public TCRs were present in many individuals. A later genetic analysis reported fewer N-insertions in productive TCRs among donors in an Asian-associated ancestry cluster than the roughly 670-donor mean. It was suggested by the authors that the approach could potentially be generalized to other disease states and immunological phenotypes. A further reported finding was that TCR beta sequences accurately predicted the HLA-A and HLA-B alleles for most subjects in the first cohort. Some IMGT-functional V segments, including TRBV6-2 and TRBV6-3, could not be distinguished by the 87-base-pair reads and were therefore excluded. In a later analysis, several top co-occurrence clusters were reported to appear linked to parvovirus B19, influenza, CMV and Epstein-Barr virus. A cluster of highly shared sequence variants was judged likely to represent a technical artifact of the sequencing pipeline. Linkage disequilibrium might explain the correlated functional status among segregating V segments, but an unknown experimental factor could not be excluded. A later analysis found that TCR association rates varied across HLA loci, with DRB1 alleles showing the most associated TCRs and HLA-C alleles the fewest. A later analysis found that most CMV-associated TCR beta chains appeared HLA-restricted, with HLA associations seemingly driven largely by CMV exposure. This cohort had only TCR beta chains sequenced, and the lack of alpha or paired-chain data limited which features could be detected.

Sequenced input: PBMCs. This TCR derives from a female donor in good health and CMV-seronegative. Recombination linked TRBV4-3 to TRBJ2-7, with TRBD2 as a weak D call on 6 bases. The nucleotide sequence reads TGCGCCAGCAGCCAGCTCGTCTCGGGGGTTCTTAGCTCCTACGAGCAGTACTTC. Its amino acids are CASSQLVSGVLSSYEQYF.